This TCR beta chain was captured by sequencing in a study of cytomegalovirus exposure and HLA in healthy donors. At the level of the study: The approximately 130 validation repertoires matched the 500 to 750 first-cohort repertoires in platform, a later analysis reported.

Sequenced by immunoSEQ multiplex PCR; TCRdb stores in-frame clones only, minus some. The sample yields roughly 58,000 clones, roughly 90% seen once. Germline lookup yields CDR1 SNHLY and CDR2 FYNNEI. Trimming cost V 8 bases and J 4 bases, with 20 bases left between them. The CDR3 spans 15 residues. Sequencing input: PBMCs. The sequence was obtained from a man aged 18 to 29 in good health and CMV-seronegative. The rearrangement links TRBV2 to TRBJ1-2, with D uncertain. The CDR3 coding sequence is TGTGCCAGCCGCCCTACGGAGGAGATTCTCTATGGCTACACCTTC. This gives the protein CASRPTEEILYGYTF.